What follows are 22 T cell receptor beta chains derived from one specimen sequenced in a study of OX40 agonist ivuxolimab in advanced cancers. Method: immunoSEQ multiplex PCR; TCRdb's copy keeps in-frame clones and lacks some. Found here are about 82,000 clones, 92% of them singletons; the top ten hold 8.5% to 9%. Sample: CD4+ or CD8+ T cells sorted from blood, taken in a trial of the OX40 agonist ivuxolimab. These receptors were taken from an adult with an advanced solid tumor such as melanoma, head and neck, liver or kidney cancer.

This clone was picked up one time. The rearrangement uses TRBV10-3 and TRBJ1-2; 8 nucleotides match TRBD1. The CDR3 contains 15 residues. The V and J ends lost 6 bases and 0 bases, in that order; junction bases with no gene match: 6. From germline, CDR1 is ENHRY and CDR2 SYGVKD. CDR3 in DNA: TGTGCCATCAGGGGGACAGGACCCGCTAACTATGGCTACACCTTC. Translation gives CAIRGTGPANYGYTF.

The chain recombines TRBV9 with TRBJ1-2; D might be TRBD1 (5 bases). Germline CDR1 reads SGDLS; CDR2 reads YYNGEE. The CDR3 loop spans 14 amino acids. The ends were cut back, 4 bases at V and 2 bases at J, with 12 bases in the middle. The CDR3: CASSLGHSNYGYTF. The CDR3 DNA reads as TGTGCCAGCAGCCTCGGACACTCAAACTATGGCTACACCTTC.

CDR3 sequence (DNA): TGTGCCAGCAGTTTTTCCCTTACTAGCGGGGGAATGTCAGATACGCAGTATTTT. The encoded protein is CASSFSLTSGGMSDTQYF. The V call is TRBV2, the J call TRBJ2-3; 11 nucleotides line up with TRBD2. CDR3 length equals 18 residues. The V and J ends lost 5 bases and 4 bases, in that order; junction bases with no gene match: 14. Germline assignment: CDR1 SNHLY and CDR2 FYNNEI.

The chain carries TRBV19 and TRBJ2-1; perhaps D is TRBD1 or TRBD2 (6 bases each). Germline-derived CDR1 and CDR2 are LNHDA and SQIVND (reference sequence). Trimming pared 3 bases from V and 5 bases from J, leaving 11 bases between. The CDR3 consists of 14 residues. This CDR3 is CASSMVGGHNEQFF. As DNA, the CDR3 is TGTGCCAGTAGTATGGTTGGGGGGCACAATGAGCAGTTCTTC. The whole variable domain, remainder taken from reference TRBV19 and TRBJ2-1, is DGGITQSPKYLFRKEGQNVTLSCEQNLNHDAMYWYRQDPGQGLRLIYYSQIVNDFQKGDIAEGYSVSREKKESFPLTVTSAQKNPTAFYLCASSMVGGHNEQFFGPGTRLTVL.

The chain uses TRBV19 and TRBJ2-7; D gene ambiguous. This CDR3 is 16 amino acids long. Trimming took 5 bases from V and 3 from J, leaving 20 bases between them. The germline V gene has CDR1 LNHDA and CDR2 SQIVND (reference sequence). CDR3 amino acids: CASSYSWLPEGYEQYF. Written as DNA, the CDR3 is TGTGCCAGTAGTTATTCGTGGCTTCCCGAAGGCTACGAGCAGTACTTC.

This rearrangement joins TRBV9 to TRBJ2-1; TRBD2 matches 10 bases. The germline CDR1 and CDR2 sequences are SGDLS and YYNGEE. J lost 12 bases, V lost 10 bases, and 19 bases had no gene match. This CDR3 is 15 amino acids long. The CDR3 loop is CASQTRSGGDLAQFF. The CDR3 coding sequence is TGTGCCTCCCAGACTAGGAGCGGGGGGGATTTGGCGCAGTTCTTC.

The chain has TRBV5-5 and TRBJ2-1, with 11 positions matching TRBD2. Per the germline V gene, CDR1 is SGHKS and CDR2 is YYEKEE (reference sequence). Germline trimming cut 1 base from V and 8 bases from J; bases unmatched to any gene: 11. The CDR3 has 17 residues. The CDR3 loop is CASSLRLAGGPSYEQFF. As DNA, the CDR3 is TGTGCCAGCAGCTTGCGGCTAGCGGGGGGCCCAAGCTATGAGCAGTTCTTC.

The chain joins TRBV4-3 to TRBJ1-2, with D possibly matching TRBD1 (5 bases). Germline CDR1 is LGHNA and CDR2 is YSLEER. V lost 6 bases and J lost 6, with 23 bases in between. The CDR3 has 16 residues. In nucleotides, the CDR3 is TGCGCCAGCAGGTTCTCAGGTACGGGACCCGCGGATGGCTACACCTTC. Encoded protein: CASRFSGTGPADGYTF.

The chain is built from TRBV9 and TRBJ2-3, with D perhaps matching TRBD1 or TRBD2 (6 bases each). V gave up 0 bases and J gave up 4 bases, with 15 bases separating them. CDR3 length: 16 amino acids. Germline loops: CDR1 SGDLS, CDR2 YYNGEE. The CDR3 DNA sequence: TGTGCCAGCAGCGTAGGCCGGGGGCTATCGGCAGATACGCAGTATTTT. Translating it yields CASSVGRGLSADTQYF.

V is TRBV2 and J is TRBJ1-5; D is possibly TRBD1 (5 bases). The V and J ends lost 5 bases and 1 base respectively, with 9 bases between them. The germline V gene has CDR1 SNHLY and CDR2 FYNNEI. The CDR3 is made up of 14 amino acids. The CDR3 region is CASSSPGSNQPQHF. The DNA of the CDR3 is TGTGCCAGCAGTTCCCCAGGGAGCAATCAGCCCCAGCATTTT.

The chain uses TRBV29-1 and TRBJ2-2, with D unresolved. Germline loops: CDR1 SQVTM, CDR2 ANQGSEA. This CDR3 region has 10 residues. V was trimmed by 3 bases and J by 4 bases, leaving 0 bases between them. The chain's CDR3 is CSVDTGELFF. The CDR3 DNA sequence: TGCAGCGTTGACACCGGGGAGCTGTTTTTT.

This clone was recorded only once. The chain links TRBV13 to TRBJ2-7; TRBD2 matches at 12 bases. The CDR3 is made up of 15 amino acids. The germline V gene encodes CDR1 PRHDT and CDR2 FYEKMQ (reference sequence). V trimming: 4 bases; J trimming: 7 bases; junction bases outside the gene matches: 8. The CDR3 DNA follows: TGTGCCAGCAGCTCCCTCCCTAGCGGGGGGGGTGAGCAGTACTTC. This gives the protein CASSSLPSGGGEQYF.

The chain recombines TRBV7-9 with TRBJ2-5; no firm D call. The CDR3 extends over 15 amino acids. Germline V gene sequence: CDR1 SEHNR, CDR2 FQNEAQ (reference sequence). V was cut by 4 bases and J by 5 bases, with 17 bases left in between. The CDR3 spells CASSSPMAAVETQYF. The CDR3 nucleotides are TGTGCCAGCAGCTCCCCGATGGCGGCGGTGGAGACCCAGTACTTC.

This chain links TRBV5-4 with TRBJ1-1; D remains unclear. Trimming left V 4 bases short and J 5 bases short, with 12 bases between. CDR1 and CDR2 (germline): SGHNT, YYREEE (reference sequence). CDR3 length: 13 amino acids. The DNA for the CDR3 is TGTGCCAGCAGCCCCATCGGATGGACTGAAGCTTTCTTT. This sequence encodes CASSPIGWTEAFF.

The CDR3 nucleotides read TGCGCCAGCAGCCAATACGCACCGGGCCCAGGGGAGACCCAGTACTTC. This translates into CASSQYAPGPGETQYF. The chain employs TRBV4-1 and TRBJ2-5, with D tentatively TRBD1 (5 bases). The V end lost 2 bases, the J end lost 5 bases, and 18 bases lay between the germline ends. Germline V gives CDR1 MGHRA, CDR2 YSYEKL. This CDR3 comprises 16 residues.

This clone appeared once. V and J are TRBV11-3 and TRBJ2-3; D not resolved. The germline V and J ends were trimmed by 1 base and 4 bases, with 6 bases remaining between them. The CDR3 extends over 13 amino acids. The V gene's germline CDR1 is SGHNT and CDR2 YENEEA. CDR3 residues: CASSLAEADTQYF. The CDR3 DNA is TGTGCCAGCAGCTTAGCTGAGGCAGATACGCAGTATTTT.

This chain uses TRBV7-6 with TRBJ2-1; tentatively, D is TRBD1 (6 bases). Germline CDR1 is SGHVS and CDR2 is FNYEAQ. V dropped 0 bases and J dropped 0 bases, with 9 bases sitting between them. The CDR3 covers 16 residues. The CDR3 spells CASSLAGASSYNEQFF. CDR3 coding DNA: TGTGCCAGCAGCTTAGCGGGGGCGAGCTCCTACAATGAGCAGTTCTTC.

The chain carries TRBV15 and TRBJ1-1, with 7 bases aligning to TRBD1. V trimming: 7 bases; J trimming: 3 bases; junction bases outside the gene matches: 8. Germline-derived CDR1 and CDR2 are LNHNV and YYDKDF (reference sequence). The CDR3 totals 14 residues. CDR3 coding DNA: TGTGCCACCAACCAGGGGGACGGATACACTGAAGCTTTCTTT. As protein: CATNQGDGYTEAFF.

V usage is TRBV4-2 and J usage is TRBJ1-1; 8 nucleotides match TRBD1. This CDR3 comprises 15 residues. Trimming cost V 4 bases and J 6 bases; bases outside gene matches: 10. Germline-derived CDR1 and CDR2 are LGHNA and YNFKEQ. CDR3 nucleotides: TGTGCCAGCAGCCTATTGACAGGGGCCGGGCCTGAAGCTTTCTTT. This codes for CASSLLTGAGPEAFF.

This chain connects TRBV7-9 to TRBJ2-5; D unresolved. With 4 bases removed from V and 5 bases from J, the gap between germline ends came to 11 bases. This CDR3 contains 13 residues. Germline CDR1 SEHNR, CDR2 FQNEAQ (reference sequence). The CDR3 reads CASSSPWQETQYF. The CDR3 nucleotides are TGTGCCAGCAGCTCCCCTTGGCAGGAGACCCAGTACTTC.

This clone was counted a single time. The J gene is TRBJ1-5, the V gene TRBV7-2; D is undetermined. The CDR3 runs to 13 residues. CDR1 and CDR2 (germline): SGHTA, FQGNSA. Trimming took off 1 base at V and 3 bases at J, with 4 bases between the two ends. DNA for the CDR3: TGTGCCAGCAGCTTAGGACCCAATCAGCCCCAGCATTTT. Amino acids: CASSLGPNQPQHF.

The chain has TRBV5-1 and TRBJ1-3; 9 positions agree with TRBD1. Germline trimming cut 7 bases from V and 6 bases from J; bases unmatched to any gene: 11. Germline CDR1 reads SGHRS; CDR2 reads YFSETQ. The CDR3 runs to 15 residues. CDR3 nucleotides: TGCGCCAGCGGACCTGCAACAGGGGGCGAAAACACCATATATTTT. Its protein is CASGPATGGENTIYF. The full variable domain, rest sourced from reference TRBV5-1 and TRBJ1-3, is KAGVTQTPRYLIKTRGQQVTLSCSPISGHRSVSWYQQTPGQGLQFLFEYFSETQRNKGNFPGRFSGRQFSNSRSEMNVSTLELGDSALYLCASGPATGGENTIYFGEGSWLTVV.